Listed here is a single T cell receptor (beta chain). These data originate in a study of TIL therapy for anti-PD-1-resistant metastatic lung cancer. About the study: Median patient age was approximately 59, ranging about 38-80 years. Most patients had lung adenocarcinoma.

J gave up 1 base and V 3 bases, and 6 bases lay outside the gene matches. The germline gives CDR1 LNHNV, CDR2 YYDKDF (reference sequence). This CDR3 is 15 amino acids long. The time point denotes: pre-treatment sample, taken before nivolumab and TIL therapy. Adults with stage 4 NSCLC were enrolled in a phase I trial. The immunoSEQ assay was v3. The data were produced by immunoSEQ multiplex PCR, yet TCRdb's version contains in-frame clones alone and is incomplete. The sample carries 45,000 to 75,000 clones, roughly 91% recorded once. The chain carries TRBV15 and TRBJ2-7, with 7 positions matching TRBD2. The sample in question was blood, obtained at baseline. This TCR was sampled from a person aged 25-79 years with non-small cell lung cancer. The CDR3 protein is CATSSPGEGSYEQYF. The CDR3 bases are TGTGCCACCAGCAGCCCCGGGGAGGGGTCCTACGAGCAGTACTTC.